This TCR beta chain stems from a study of blood T cell repertoires in COVID-19. Study information: Material from acute and convalescent COVID-19 was sourced from the United States, Italy and Spain. T cells, B-cell-depleted T cells, or PBMCs supplied cDNA or gDNA.

V gave up 0 bases and J gave up 6 bases; unmatched junction bases: 13. CDR3 length: 18 residues. The V gene's germline CDR1 is LGHNA and CDR2 YSLEER. A single count supports this clone. Under the authors' procedure: Reference gene primer amplification in the assay estimated nucleated cell counts. Sequenced by immunoSEQ multiplex PCR; TCRdb stores in-frame clones only, minus some. The V and J calls and clone size are taken from that table; D and trimming were inferred from the DNA. The repertoire includes about 70,000 clones, roughly four fifths of them detected once, and 25% to 30% sits in the top ten.

Sequenced material: peripheral blood. The receptor's source is a woman of 80 years or more with active or convalescent COVID-19. The V and J genes are TRBV4-3 and TRBJ2-1; 8 bases align to TRBD2. CDR3 in amino acids: CASSQDNLKGLGVNEQFF. In DNA, the CDR3 is TGCGCCAGCAGCCAAGATAACTTAAAGGGACTAGGGGTCAATGAGCAGTTCTTC.